This T cell receptor (beta chain) was obtained from a study of cytomegalovirus exposure and HLA in healthy donors. Amplification used 60 Vbeta primers and 13 Jbeta primers. Per the authors' pipeline: Later work found tens of millions of unique TCR beta chains, with roughly 11 million shared. Here immunoSEQ multiplex PCR was the method, and the copy in TCRdb shows in-frame clones only, minus some. V and J calls and clone size are copied from that table; D and trimming were computed from the DNA. This table has 90,000 to 130,000 clones, 55% to 75% appearing once. Germline V gene sequence: CDR1 MNHEY, CDR2 SMNVEV (reference sequence). Trimming removed 8 bases at V and 3 bases at J, with 20 bases between. CDR3 length equals 16 residues. Study-wide results and limits: Information on immune exposure was restricted to one variable (CMV serostatus). In vitro assays verified that a few CMV-associated chains recognized CMV antigens specifically.

Remarks on this clone: Its antigen is unidentified.

The source material was PBMCs. V and J are TRBV27 and TRBJ2-1, with D possibly matching TRBD1 (6 bases). The sequence derives from a man younger than 40 in good health and CMV-seropositive. The CDR3 sequence: CASGSSRGRVYNEQFF. The CDR3 region has the DNA TGTGCCAGCGGTTCCTCCAGGGGAAGGGTCTACAATGAGCAGTTCTTC.